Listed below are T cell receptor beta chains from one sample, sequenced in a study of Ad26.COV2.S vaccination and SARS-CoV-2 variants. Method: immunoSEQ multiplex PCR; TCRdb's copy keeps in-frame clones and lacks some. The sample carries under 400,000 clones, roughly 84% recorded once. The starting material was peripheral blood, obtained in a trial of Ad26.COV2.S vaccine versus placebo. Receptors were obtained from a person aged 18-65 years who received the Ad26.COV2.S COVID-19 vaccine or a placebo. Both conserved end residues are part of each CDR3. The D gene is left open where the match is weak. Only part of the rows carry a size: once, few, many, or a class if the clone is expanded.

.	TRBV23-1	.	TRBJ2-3	CASIMGKGPDTQYF	TGCGCCAGCATCATGGGTAAGGGACCAGATACGCAGTATTTT
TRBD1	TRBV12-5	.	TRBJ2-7	CASANQGANEQYF	TGTGCTAGTGCCAATCAGGGGGCCAACGAGCAGTACTTC
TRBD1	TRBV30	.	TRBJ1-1	CAWSSNRGMNTEAFF	TGTGCCTGGAGTTCCAACAGGGGGATGAACACTGAAGCTTTCTTT
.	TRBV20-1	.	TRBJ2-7	CSASQSYEQYF	TGCAGTGCTAGTCAGTCCTACGAGCAGTACTTC
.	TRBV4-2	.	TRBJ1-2	CASSQDRHNGYTF	TGTGCCAGCAGCCAAGATCGACACAATGGCTACACCTTC
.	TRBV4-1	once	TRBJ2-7	CASSPLQGPGEQYF	TGCGCCAGCAGCCCCTTACAGGGCCCAGGCGAGCAGTACTTC
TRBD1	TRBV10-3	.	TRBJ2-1	CAISEGGQYNEQFF	TGTGCCATCAGTGAAGGGGGACAGTACAATGAGCAGTTCTTC
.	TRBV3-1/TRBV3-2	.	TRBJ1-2	CASSWTDYAGGYTF	TGTGCCAGCAGCTGGACGGACTATGCGGGTGGCTACACCTTC
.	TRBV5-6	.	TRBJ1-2	CASSYDRSYGYTF	TGTGCCAGCAGTTACGACAGGAGTTATGGCTACACCTTC
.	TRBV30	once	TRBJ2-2	CACPTGPTGELFF	TGTGCTTGTCCCACCGGACCCACCGGGGAGCTGTTTTTT